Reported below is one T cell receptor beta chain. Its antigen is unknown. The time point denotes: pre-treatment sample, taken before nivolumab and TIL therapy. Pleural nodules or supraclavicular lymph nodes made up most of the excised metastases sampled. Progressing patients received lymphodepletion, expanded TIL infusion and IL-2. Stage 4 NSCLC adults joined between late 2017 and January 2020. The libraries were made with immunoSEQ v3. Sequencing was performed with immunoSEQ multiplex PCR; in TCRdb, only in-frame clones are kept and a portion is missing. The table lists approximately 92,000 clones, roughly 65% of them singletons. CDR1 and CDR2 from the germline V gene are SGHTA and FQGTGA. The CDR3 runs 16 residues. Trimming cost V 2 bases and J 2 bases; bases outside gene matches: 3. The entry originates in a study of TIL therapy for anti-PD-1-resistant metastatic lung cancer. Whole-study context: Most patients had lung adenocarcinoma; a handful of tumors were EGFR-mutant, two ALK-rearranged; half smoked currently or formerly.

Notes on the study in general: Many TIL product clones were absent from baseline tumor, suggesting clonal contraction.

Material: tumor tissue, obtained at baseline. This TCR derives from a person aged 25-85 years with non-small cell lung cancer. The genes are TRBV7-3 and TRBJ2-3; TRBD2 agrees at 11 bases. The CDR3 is CASSLGTSGFTDTQYF. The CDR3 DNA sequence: TGTGCCAGCAGCTTAGGGACTAGCGGATTCACAGATACGCAGTATTTT.